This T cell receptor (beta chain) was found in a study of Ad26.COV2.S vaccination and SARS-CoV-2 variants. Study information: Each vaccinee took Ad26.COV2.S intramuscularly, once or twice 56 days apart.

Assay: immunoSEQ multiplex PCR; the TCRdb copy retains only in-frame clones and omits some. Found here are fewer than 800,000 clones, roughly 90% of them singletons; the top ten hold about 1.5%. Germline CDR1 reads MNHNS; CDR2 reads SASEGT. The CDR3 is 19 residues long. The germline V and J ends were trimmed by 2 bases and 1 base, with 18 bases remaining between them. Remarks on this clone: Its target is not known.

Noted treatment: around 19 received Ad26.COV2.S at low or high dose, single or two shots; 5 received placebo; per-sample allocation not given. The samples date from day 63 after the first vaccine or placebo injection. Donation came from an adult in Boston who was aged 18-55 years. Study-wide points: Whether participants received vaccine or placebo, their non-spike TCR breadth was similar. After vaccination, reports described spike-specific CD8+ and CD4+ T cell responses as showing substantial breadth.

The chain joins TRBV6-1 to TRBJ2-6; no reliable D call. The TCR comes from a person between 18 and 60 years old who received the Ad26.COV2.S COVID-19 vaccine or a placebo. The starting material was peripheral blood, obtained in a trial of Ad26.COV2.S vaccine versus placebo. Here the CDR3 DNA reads TGTGCCAGCAGTGAATACTTGGTCCGTGGAAATTCTGGGGCCAACGTCCTGACTTTC. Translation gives CASSEYLVRGNSGANVLTF.